The source of this T cell receptor beta chain is a study of shared clonotypes between healthy human individuals. Across the study: The cohort comprised a couple of women and a few men. Their ages spanned 18 to 49 years. Three CD4 naive, three CD4 memory, two CD8 naive and one CD8 memory plate were used per donor. Study results and limitations: With a few donors compared, 4.5% to 6.5% of naive CD4 clonotypes were shared.

The repertoire was sequenced with immunoSEQ multiplex PCR; TCRdb's copy has only in-frame clones and lacks some. This sample carries approximately 1.1 million clones, about four fifths of them seen once, and the ten largest clones take about 0.52%. The trim removed 5 bases at V and 4 bases at J, leaving 12 bases unmatched. Germline V CDR1 and CDR2: SGHVS, FQNEAQ. This CDR3 spans 16 amino acids. To note about this clone: Its specificity is not known.

The clonotype originates from a man in his late teens or twenties in good health. Some clones in this sample may be carry-over from other donors' samples. Material for sequencing was memory CD4+ T cells from PBMCs. Subset specified: CD45RA-negative fraction. The rearrangement uses TRBV7-8 and TRBJ1-1, with 8 positions matching TRBD1. The DNA of the CDR3 is TGTGCCAGCAGCCTAGGACAGGGACGTGGAGCCACTGAAGCTTTCTTT. Its protein is CASSLGQGRGATEAFF.